Presented here are 2 T cell receptor beta chains from one specimen sequenced in a study of T cell responses to AZD1222 COVID-19 vaccine. Generated by immunoSEQ multiplex PCR, the TCRdb table keeps only in-frame clones and is missing some. The table records over 130,000 clones, 90% of them present only once. This sample comprised peripheral blood, obtained 28 days after the second AZD1222 dose. Every receptor here comes from an adult who received the AZD1222 COVID-19 vaccine.

The chain has TRBV4-3 and TRBJ2-7; 9 bases are a match to TRBD2. Germline lookup yields CDR1 LGHNA and CDR2 YSLEER. Losses at the gene ends were 3 bases for V and 2 bases for J; bases not matched to a gene: 5. This CDR3 is built from 15 residues. As DNA, the CDR3 is TGCGCCAGCAGCCACCAGCGGGAGGCGCCCTACGAGCAGTACTTC. Protein product: CASSHQREAPYEQYF.

The rearrangement uses TRBV30 and TRBJ1-2; D is ambiguous. There are 13 residues in the CDR3. Germline assignment: CDR1 GTSNPN and CDR2 SVGIG (reference sequence). The ends were cut back, 3 bases at V and 4 bases at J, with 12 bases in the middle. The CDR3 is CAWRPAGRYGYTF. The CDR3 DNA follows: TGTGCCTGGAGGCCCGCCGGGCGCTATGGCTACACCTTC.